A selection of T cell receptor beta chains follows, all from one sample in a study of blood T cell repertoires in COVID-19. TCRdb's table, derived via immunoSEQ multiplex PCR, lists solely in-frame clones and lacks some. The sample lists around 39,000 clones, 75% to 85% occurring once. The sample comprised peripheral blood. These receptor sequences come from a woman aged 70-85 years with acute or convalescent COVID-19. CDR3s include the opening cysteine and the closing phenylalanine or tryptophan. Fields, in order: V gene, D gene, clone size, J gene, CDR3 protein, CDR3 DNA. D genes are given only for firm matches. Rows may omit the clone size; those that give it use once, few, many or a size class.

>TRBV4-1|.|.|TRBJ2-1
CASNNQGGPTYNEQFF
TGCGCCAGCAATAACCAGGGGGGTCCGACCTACAATGAGCAGTTCTTC
>TRBV7-7|TRBD2|.|TRBJ2-1
CASSLVVGWEGSYNEQFF
TGTGCCAGCAGCTTAGTAGTGGGATGGGAGGGCTCCTACAATGAGCAGTTCTTC
>TRBV6-5|TRBD1|.|TRBJ2-7
CASSYLTGGEQYF
TGTGCCAGCAGTTACCTGACAGGGGGCGAGCAGTACTTC
>TRBV20-1|.|once|TRBJ1-1
CSASFQGTEAFF
TGCAGTGCTAGTTTCCAGGGGACTGAAGCTTTCTTT
>TRBV27|TRBD1|few|TRBJ2-1
CASSQQGANYNEQFF
TGTGCCAGCAGTCAACAGGGGGCGAACTACAATGAGCAGTTCTTC
>TRBV3-1/TRBV3-2|TRBD2|few|TRBJ2-1
CASSSMTSRTYNEQFF
TGTGCCAGCAGCTCTATGACTAGCCGAACCTACAATGAGCAGTTCTTC
>TRBV29-1|.|.|TRBJ2-7
CSAATEAPYEQYF
TGCAGCGCAGCGACAGAAGCTCCCTACGAGCAGTACTTC
>TRBV27|.|.|TRBJ2-1
CASRGSVLHNEQFF
TGTGCCAGCCGGGGTTCGGTTCTGCACAATGAGCAGTTCTTC
>TRBV5-1|TRBD1|.|TRBJ1-4
CASNKGGSTNEKLFF
TGCGCCAGCAACAAAGGGGGCTCAACTAATGAAAAACTGTTTTTT
>TRBV6-5|.|.|TRBJ2-1
CASKNPGRTPGEQFF
TGTGCCAGCAAAAACCCAGGGAGGACCCCCGGGGAGCAGTTCTTC
>TRBV7-6|.|once|TRBJ2-5
CASSLVGLANQETQYF
TGTGCCAGCAGCTTAGTGGGACTCGCCAATCAAGAGACCCAGTACTTC
>TRBV20-1|TRBD2|.|TRBJ2-3
CSASGTSGGLRTDTQYF
TGCAGTGCTAGTGGGACTAGCGGGGGGCTACGCACAGATACGCAGTATTTT
>TRBV7-6|TRBD1|once|TRBJ2-5
CASRLTQGNGETQYF
TGTGCCAGCAGACTAACACAGGGGAATGGGGAGACCCAGTACTTC
>TRBV28|TRBD2|.|TRBJ2-5
CASSSSGRAETQYF
TGTGCCAGCAGTAGTAGCGGGAGGGCGGAGACCCAGTACTTC
>TRBV5-5|.|.|TRBJ2-7
CASSLWLLALGHEQYF
TGTGCCAGCAGCTTGTGGTTGTTGGCCCTGGGGCACGAGCAGTACTTC
>TRBV2|TRBD2|.|TRBJ2-5
CASSDYGGALETQYF
TGTGCCAGCAGTGACTACGGGGGGGCGCTGGAGACCCAGTACTTC
>TRBV18|.|.|TRBJ1-5
CASATASNQPQHF
TGTGCCAGTGCCACAGCTAGCAATCAGCCCCAGCATTTT
>TRBV5-1|TRBD1|.|TRBJ2-3
CASSSGTGGAIIDTQYF
TGCGCCAGCAGCTCAGGGACAGGGGGCGCGATCATAGATACGCAGTATTTT
>TRBV5-1|.|.|TRBJ2-5
CASSLSVVKETQYF
TGCGCCAGCAGCCTAAGTGTGGTCAAAGAGACCCAGTACTTC
>TRBV18|.|.|TRBJ2-7
CASSPVGVDEQYF
TGTGCCAGCTCACCCGTGGGAGTAGACGAGCAGTACTTC
>TRBV19|.|.|TRBJ2-3
CASSTLGLSGPTDTQYF
TGTGCCAGTAGTACCTTGGGGCTAAGCGGGCCCACAGATACGCAGTATTTT
>TRBV19|TRBD1|.|TRBJ2-1
CASSSNGDRGIYNEQFF
TGTGCCAGTAGTTCGAACGGGGACAGGGGTATCTACAATGAGCAGTTCTTC
>TRBV11-3|.|.|TRBJ2-3
CASSPHRGTDTQYF
TGTGCCAGCAGCCCCCACAGAGGCACAGATACGCAGTATTTT
>TRBV3-1/TRBV3-2|.|.|TRBJ1-2
CASSHWDIRGGYTF
TGTGCCAGCAGTCATTGGGACATCCGCGGCGGCTACACCTTC
>TRBV5-4|.|few|TRBJ2-5
CASSLGRKRPQYF
TGTGCCAGCAGCTTGGGGCGGAAGAGACCCCAGTACTTC
>TRBV5-6|TRBD2|.|TRBJ2-5
CASIRTSGRQETQYF
TGTGCCAGCATACGGACTAGCGGGAGACAAGAGACCCAGTACTTC
>TRBV2|.|.|TRBJ2-5
CASSETQKETQYF
TGTGCCAGCAGTGAGACACAGAAAGAGACCCAGTACTTC
>TRBV9|.|.|TRBJ2-3
CASSVGVGTDTQYF
TGTGCCAGCAGCGTGGGAGTTGGCACAGATACGCAGTATTTT
>TRBV18|TRBD1|.|TRBJ2-7
CASSLIRDRGLHEQYF
TGTGCCAGCTCGCTCATCCGGGACAGGGGGTTACACGAGCAGTACTTC
>TRBV13|.|.|TRBJ2-2
CASSPLGEDRTGELFF
TGTGCCAGCAGCCCCCTCGGGGAGGATCGCACCGGGGAGCTGTTTTTT
>TRBV5-4|TRBD1|.|TRBJ1-3
CASSLGGQGASGNTIYF
TGTGCCAGCAGCTTGGGGGGACAGGGGGCTTCTGGAAACACCATATATTTT
>TRBV21-1|.|.|TRBJ2-2
CAWGDRESKNTGELFF
TGTGCCTGGGGGGACAGGGAGAGTAAGAACACCGGGGAGCTGTTTTTT
>TRBV18|TRBD1|.|TRBJ2-7
CASSPQTGLYEQYF
TGTGCCAGCTCACCACAGACAGGGCTCTACGAGCAGTACTTC
>TRBV5-1|TRBD2|.|TRBJ2-5
CASSLGSGTSGETQYF
TGCGCCAGCAGCTTGGGGTCCGGGACTAGCGGGGAGACCCAGTACTTC
>TRBV7-8|TRBD1|.|TRBJ1-4
CASSFRQGNNEKLFF
TGTGCCAGCAGCTTCCGACAGGGAAATAATGAAAAACTGTTTTTT
>TRBV7-9|.|.|TRBJ1-2
CASSLARGLLNYGYTF
TGTGCCAGCAGCTTAGCCAGAGGGTTACTCAACTATGGCTACACCTTC
>TRBV3-1/TRBV3-2|.|.|TRBJ2-7
CASSRAEGKNEQYF
TGTGCCAGCAGCCGGGCGGAGGGAAAGAACGAGCAGTACTTC
>TRBV6-2/TRBV6-3|TRBD1|.|TRBJ2-6
CASSPGQGARSGANVLTF
TGTGCCAGCAGCCCGGGACAGGGGGCACGCTCTGGGGCCAACGTCCTGACTTTC
>TRBV13|TRBD2|.|TRBJ2-1
CASSLGGGAGEQFF
TGTGCCAGCAGCTTAGGCGGGGGGGCCGGTGAGCAGTTCTTC
>TRBV7-9|.|once|TRBJ1-3
CASSLLQGGISAGNTIYF
TGTGCCAGCAGCTTACTCCAGGGAGGGATTAGTGCTGGAAACACCATATATTTT